The clone carrying this TCR beta chain has a single count. What it binds is unknown. TCRdb's table, derived via immunoSEQ multiplex PCR, lists solely in-frame clones and lacks some. The table has tens of thousands of clones, over 85% seen once. Trimming removed 2 bases from V and 8 bases from J, with 16 bases in between. Germline CDR1 SGHNT, CDR2 YENEEA. This CDR3 is 16 amino acids long. The data originate from a study of T cell responses to AZD1222 COVID-19 vaccine. General study findings and limits: Spike-specific TCR repertoires showed rising breadth and depth after two AZD1222 doses.

The material was peripheral blood, obtained on day 0 of AZD1222 vaccination. This sequence joins TRBV11-3 and TRBJ1-6; D is unresolved. The receptor was isolated from an adult in good health. CDR3 amino acids: CASSLQRSGWDSPLHF. The CDR3 nucleotides read TGTGCCAGCAGCTTACAGCGTTCGGGGTGGGATTCACCCCTCCACTTT.